These T cell receptor beta chains were read from a single sample in a study of blood T cell repertoires in COVID-19. Sequenced by immunoSEQ multiplex PCR; TCRdb stores in-frame clones only, minus some. The sample shows about 480,000 clones, 88% of them seen only once. Sequenced material: peripheral blood. These receptors were taken from a woman aged 50 to 65 with COVID-19, enrolled during active disease. Each CDR3 is given with its conserved first and last residue. The D gene is left open where the match is weak. A clone size is listed for some rows: how often the clone was seen (once, few, many), or a class if it is expanded.

j_call: TRBJ2-1; clone_size: NA; d_call: NA; v_call: TRBV7-6; cdr3_aa: CASSLGEVNEQFF; cdr3_nt: TGTGCCAGCAGCTTAGGGGAGGTAAATGAGCAGTTCTTC
j_call: TRBJ2-7; clone_size: once; d_call: NA; v_call: TRBV6-5; cdr3_aa: CASSRSGPIDEQYF; cdr3_nt: TGTGCCAGCAGCCGCTCAGGCCCGATTGACGAGCAGTACTTC
j_call: TRBJ1-2; clone_size: NA; d_call: TRBD1; v_call: TRBV28; cdr3_aa: CASTITGTGRVYGYTF; cdr3_nt: TGTGCCAGCACCATTACCGGGACAGGGAGGGTCTATGGCTACACCTTC
j_call: TRBJ2-1; clone_size: NA; d_call: TRBD2; v_call: TRBV2; cdr3_aa: CASSVSGVYNEQFF; cdr3_nt: TGTGCCAGCAGTGTCAGCGGGGTCTACAATGAGCAGTTCTTC
j_call: TRBJ2-2; clone_size: NA; d_call: NA; v_call: TRBV7-3; cdr3_aa: CASSLGHTGELFF; cdr3_nt: TGTGCCAGCAGCCTTGGGCACACCGGGGAGCTGTTTTTT
j_call: TRBJ2-2; clone_size: NA; d_call: TRBD1; v_call: TRBV19; cdr3_aa: CASSPDRANTGELFF; cdr3_nt: TGTGCCAGTAGTCCTGACAGGGCGAACACCGGGGAGCTGTTTTTT
j_call: TRBJ2-1; clone_size: NA; d_call: NA; v_call: TRBV2; cdr3_aa: CASSEGGSADNEQFF; cdr3_nt: TGTGCCAGCAGTGAAGGAGGAAGTGCCGACAATGAGCAGTTCTTC
j_call: TRBJ1-2; clone_size: NA; d_call: TRBD1; v_call: TRBV5-1; cdr3_aa: CASNVGTDYGYTF; cdr3_nt: TGCGCCAGCAACGTTGGGACAGACTATGGCTACACCTTC
j_call: TRBJ1-1; clone_size: NA; d_call: NA; v_call: TRBV18; cdr3_aa: CASSTTTELPEAFF; cdr3_nt: TGTGCCAGCTCAACAACCACGGAGCTACCTGAAGCTTTCTTT
j_call: TRBJ2-5; clone_size: NA; d_call: TRBD2; v_call: TRBV3-1/TRBV3-2; cdr3_aa: CASSPRIAGQETQYF; cdr3_nt: TGTGCCAGCAGCCCACGAATAGCGGGACAAGAGACCCAGTACTTC
j_call: TRBJ2-3; clone_size: NA; d_call: NA; v_call: TRBV9; cdr3_aa: CASSGDRFSTDTQYF; cdr3_nt: TGTGCCAGCAGCGGAGACAGGTTTAGCACAGATACGCAGTATTTT
j_call: TRBJ2-3; clone_size: NA; d_call: TRBD2; v_call: TRBV4-1; cdr3_aa: CASSQEGTSGGNTQYF; cdr3_nt: TGCGCCAGCAGCCAAGAAGGGACTAGCGGGGGTAATACGCAGTATTTT
j_call: TRBJ2-3; clone_size: NA; d_call: TRBD1; v_call: TRBV13; cdr3_aa: CASRRQGFKDTQYF; cdr3_nt: TGTGCCAGCAGGCGACAGGGTTTCAAAGATACGCAGTATTTT
j_call: TRBJ1-2; clone_size: NA; d_call: TRBD1; v_call: TRBV11-2; cdr3_aa: CASSLAGGQGALYGYTF; cdr3_nt: TGTGCCAGCAGCTTAGCCGGAGGACAGGGGGCCCTCTATGGCTACACCTTC
j_call: TRBJ1-4; clone_size: few; d_call: NA; v_call: TRBV2; cdr3_aa: CASSELPGRVTEKLFF; cdr3_nt: TGTGCCAGCAGTGAACTCCCCGGCAGGGTTACTGAAAAACTGTTTTTT
j_call: TRBJ1-2; clone_size: NA; d_call: NA; v_call: TRBV19; cdr3_aa: CASSRLNPGAFGYTF; cdr3_nt: TGTGCCAGTAGCCGCCTAAACCCAGGGGCGTTTGGCTACACCTTC
j_call: TRBJ1-2; clone_size: NA; d_call: NA; v_call: TRBV7-2; cdr3_aa: CASSPVGVRGGGYTF; cdr3_nt: TGTGCCAGCAGCCCGGTGGGGGTCAGGGGTGGTGGCTACACCTTC
j_call: TRBJ1-1; clone_size: NA; d_call: NA; v_call: TRBV12-3/TRBV12-4; cdr3_aa: CASSSWDSETFF; cdr3_nt: TGTGCCAGCAGCTCATGGGACTCCGAAACTTTCTTT
j_call: TRBJ1-1; clone_size: NA; d_call: NA; v_call: TRBV7-9; cdr3_aa: CASSSLENTEAFF; cdr3_nt: TGTGCCAGCAGCTCTCTAGAGAACACTGAAGCTTTCTTT
j_call: TRBJ2-1; clone_size: NA; d_call: NA; v_call: TRBV7-8; cdr3_aa: CASSLGGREPRNEQFF; cdr3_nt: TGTGCCAGCAGCTTAGGAGGTCGGGAACCCAGAAATGAGCAGTTCTTC
j_call: TRBJ1-3; clone_size: few; d_call: NA; v_call: TRBV7-6; cdr3_aa: CASSLVVDSGNTIYF; cdr3_nt: TGTGCCAGCAGCTTAGTAGTCGACTCTGGAAACACCATATATTTT
j_call: TRBJ1-3; clone_size: NA; d_call: NA; v_call: TRBV11-2; cdr3_aa: CASSLSLTTAYFSGNTIYF; cdr3_nt: TGTGCCAGCAGCTTATCCTTGACGACAGCCTATTTCTCTGGAAACACCATATATTTT
j_call: TRBJ2-2; clone_size: NA; d_call: TRBD2; v_call: TRBV30; cdr3_aa: CAWRGAGGPLGTGELFF; cdr3_nt: TGTGCCTGGAGGGGAGCGGGGGGGCCTCTAGGTACCGGGGAGCTGTTTTTT
j_call: TRBJ1-1; clone_size: NA; d_call: NA; v_call: TRBV6-5; cdr3_aa: CASTRVRTNTEAFF; cdr3_nt: TGTGCCAGCACCCGGGTTCGCACGAACACTGAAGCTTTCTTT
j_call: TRBJ1-1; clone_size: few; d_call: NA; v_call: TRBV6-4; cdr3_aa: CASSVEVGTEAFF; cdr3_nt: TGTGCCAGCAGTGTCGAGGTTGGCACTGAAGCTTTCTTT
j_call: TRBJ2-7; clone_size: NA; d_call: TRBD2; v_call: TRBV4-1; cdr3_aa: CASSQAGTSFNEQYF; cdr3_nt: TGCGCCAGCAGCCAAGCCGGGACTAGCTTCAACGAGCAGTACTTC
j_call: TRBJ1-3; clone_size: NA; d_call: NA; v_call: TRBV30; cdr3_aa: CAWSTESGIGNTIYF; cdr3_nt: TGTGCCTGGAGCACGGAGTCAGGGATTGGAAACACCATATATTTT
j_call: TRBJ1-2; clone_size: many; d_call: NA; v_call: TRBV5-5; cdr3_aa: CASSLAIAQGRGYTF; cdr3_nt: TGTGCCAGCAGCTTGGCCATTGCGCAGGGGAGAGGCTACACCTTC
j_call: TRBJ1-6; clone_size: NA; d_call: TRBD1; v_call: TRBV12-5; cdr3_aa: CASGSGTGVMPLHF; cdr3_nt: TGTGCTAGTGGTTCCGGGACAGGGGTTATGCCCCTCCACTTT
j_call: TRBJ1-1; clone_size: once; d_call: TRBD1; v_call: TRBV19; cdr3_aa: CASTRGRDTEAFF; cdr3_nt: TGTGCCAGTACGAGGGGGCGCGACACTGAAGCTTTCTTT
j_call: TRBJ2-6; clone_size: NA; d_call: NA; v_call: TRBV6-5; cdr3_aa: CASSSTGSEVLTF; cdr3_nt: TGTGCCAGCAGTAGTACAGGTTCAGAGGTCCTGACTTTC
j_call: TRBJ2-1; clone_size: NA; d_call: TRBD2; v_call: TRBV9; cdr3_aa: CASSVGGGGWSYNEQFF; cdr3_nt: TGTGCCAGCAGCGTAGGGGGCGGGGGATGGTCCTACAATGAGCAGTTCTTC
j_call: TRBJ1-1; clone_size: NA; d_call: NA; v_call: TRBV6-5; cdr3_aa: CASTGAEAFF; cdr3_nt: TGTGCCAGCACGGGGGCTGAAGCTTTCTTT
j_call: TRBJ2-1; clone_size: NA; d_call: TRBD2; v_call: TRBV11-2; cdr3_aa: CASSLARLAGDNEQFF; cdr3_nt: TGTGCCAGCAGCTTAGCTCGACTAGCGGGAGACAATGAGCAGTTCTTC
j_call: TRBJ2-1; clone_size: NA; d_call: TRBD2; v_call: TRBV6-5; cdr3_aa: CASVAAGGTYNEQFF; cdr3_nt: TGTGCCAGCGTGGCCGCGGGGGGTACCTACAATGAGCAGTTCTTC
j_call: TRBJ2-7; clone_size: NA; d_call: TRBD2; v_call: TRBV5-1; cdr3_aa: CASSSTHSTSGASYEQYF; cdr3_nt: TGCGCCAGCAGCTCCACACATTCGACTAGCGGGGCATCCTACGAGCAGTACTTC
j_call: TRBJ2-7; clone_size: NA; d_call: TRBD1; v_call: TRBV30; cdr3_aa: CAWSEISGTGSDEQYF; cdr3_nt: TGTGCCTGGAGTGAGATATCCGGGACAGGGTCAGACGAGCAGTACTTC
j_call: TRBJ1-1; clone_size: few; d_call: NA; v_call: TRBV5-1; cdr3_aa: CASSLLTANTEAFF; cdr3_nt: TGCGCCAGCAGCTTGCTGACAGCTAACACTGAAGCTTTCTTT
j_call: TRBJ1-2; clone_size: NA; d_call: NA; v_call: TRBV7-3; cdr3_aa: CASSPGAAEGYTF; cdr3_nt: TGTGCCAGCAGCCCCGGAGCGGCGGAGGGCTACACCTTC
j_call: TRBJ2-1; clone_size: NA; d_call: NA; v_call: TRBV6-2/TRBV6-3; cdr3_aa: CASSYAVRLDNEQFF; cdr3_nt: TGTGCCAGCAGTTATGCAGTGAGGCTGGACAATGAGCAGTTCTTC
j_call: TRBJ2-3; clone_size: NA; d_call: TRBD2; v_call: TRBV7-8; cdr3_aa: CASSPLAGALTDTQYF; cdr3_nt: TGTGCCAGCAGCCCGCTAGCGGGGGCCCTCACAGATACGCAGTATTTT
j_call: TRBJ1-5; clone_size: few; d_call: NA; v_call: TRBV28; cdr3_aa: CASSLPQANNQPQHF; cdr3_nt: TGTGCCAGCAGTTTACCCCAGGCAAATAATCAGCCCCAGCATTTT
j_call: TRBJ2-3; clone_size: NA; d_call: NA; v_call: TRBV3-1/TRBV3-2; cdr3_aa: CASSHGGRGFMDTQYF; cdr3_nt: TGTGCCAGCAGCCACGGGGGGCGAGGTTTTATGGATACGCAGTATTTT
j_call: TRBJ1-2; clone_size: NA; d_call: NA; v_call: TRBV19; cdr3_aa: CASSTTGSLFYGYTF; cdr3_nt: TGTGCCAGTAGTACAACAGGTTCTCTATTCTATGGCTACACCTTC
j_call: TRBJ1-4; clone_size: NA; d_call: NA; v_call: TRBV30; cdr3_aa: CAWSRSLNEKLFF; cdr3_nt: TGTGCCTGGAGTAGGAGTTTGAATGAAAAACTGTTTTTT
j_call: TRBJ1-1; clone_size: few; d_call: TRBD1; v_call: TRBV10-2; cdr3_aa: CASSVAGGGRAFF; cdr3_nt: TGCGCCAGCAGTGTCGCAGGGGGCGGGCGAGCTTTCTTT
j_call: TRBJ2-6; clone_size: once; d_call: TRBD2; v_call: TRBV6-5; cdr3_aa: CASSQRGAGANVLTF; cdr3_nt: TGTGCCAGCAGTCAGCGGGGCGCTGGGGCCAACGTCCTGACTTTC
j_call: TRBJ1-4; clone_size: NA; d_call: NA; v_call: TRBV4-1; cdr3_aa: CASSQTGLNEKLFF; cdr3_nt: TGCGCCAGCAGCCAGACAGGCCTTAATGAAAAACTGTTTTTT
j_call: TRBJ2-1; clone_size: NA; d_call: TRBD2; v_call: TRBV11-1; cdr3_aa: CASRLSGGSYNEQFF; cdr3_nt: TGTGCCAGCAGACTTAGCGGGGGATCCTACAATGAGCAGTTCTTC
j_call: TRBJ2-3; clone_size: NA; d_call: TRBD2; v_call: TRBV5-6; cdr3_aa: CASSLRGGPGDTQYF; cdr3_nt: TGTGCCAGCAGCTTGCGGGGGGGGCCTGGTGATACGCAGTATTTT
j_call: TRBJ2-1; clone_size: many; d_call: NA; v_call: TRBV2; cdr3_aa: CASSVESPYNEQFF; cdr3_nt: TGTGCCAGCAGTGTGGAGAGCCCTTACAATGAGCAGTTCTTC
j_call: TRBJ2-2; clone_size: once; d_call: TRBD1; v_call: TRBV14; cdr3_aa: CASSQRTGGTGELFF; cdr3_nt: TGTGCCAGCAGCCAAAGGACAGGGGGCACCGGGGAGCTGTTTTTT
j_call: TRBJ1-2; clone_size: few; d_call: NA; v_call: TRBV25-1; cdr3_aa: CASRPAAATYGYTF; cdr3_nt: TGTGCCAGCAGGCCCGCGGCGGCCACCTATGGCTACACCTTC